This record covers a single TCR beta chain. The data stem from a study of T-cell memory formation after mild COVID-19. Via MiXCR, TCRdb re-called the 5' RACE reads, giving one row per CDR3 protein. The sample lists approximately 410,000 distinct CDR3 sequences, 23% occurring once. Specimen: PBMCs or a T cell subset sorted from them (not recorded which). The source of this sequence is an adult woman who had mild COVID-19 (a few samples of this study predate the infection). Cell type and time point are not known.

DNA for the CDR3: TGTGCCAGCAGGGAGGGGGCCTCGAACACTGAAGCTTTCTTT. Its translation is CASREGASNTEAFF. The chain has TRBV5-6 and TRBJ1-1, with TRBD1 matching over 7 bases. V lost 5 bases to trimming and J lost 1 base; unmatched junction nucleotides: 5. CDR1 is SGHDT and CDR2 is YYEEEE in the germline V gene. The CDR3 spans 14 residues.